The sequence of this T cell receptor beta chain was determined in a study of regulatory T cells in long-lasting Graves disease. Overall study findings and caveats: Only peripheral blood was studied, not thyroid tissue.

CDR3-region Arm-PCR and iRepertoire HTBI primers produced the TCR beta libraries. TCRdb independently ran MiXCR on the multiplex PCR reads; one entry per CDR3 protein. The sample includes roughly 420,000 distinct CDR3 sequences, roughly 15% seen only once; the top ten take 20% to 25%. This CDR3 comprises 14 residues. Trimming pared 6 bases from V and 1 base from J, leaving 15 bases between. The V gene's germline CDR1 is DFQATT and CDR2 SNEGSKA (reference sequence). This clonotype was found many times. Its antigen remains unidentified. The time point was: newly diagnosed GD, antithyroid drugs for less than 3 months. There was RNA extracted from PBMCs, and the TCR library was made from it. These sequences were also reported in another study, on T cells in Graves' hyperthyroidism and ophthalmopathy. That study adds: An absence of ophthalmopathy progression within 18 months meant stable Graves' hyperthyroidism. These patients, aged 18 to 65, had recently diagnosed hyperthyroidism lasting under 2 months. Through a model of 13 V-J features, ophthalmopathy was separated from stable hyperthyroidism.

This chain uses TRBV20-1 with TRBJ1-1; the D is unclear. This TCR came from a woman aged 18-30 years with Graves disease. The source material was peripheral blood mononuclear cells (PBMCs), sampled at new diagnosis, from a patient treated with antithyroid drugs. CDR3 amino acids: CSALDTLGNTEAFF. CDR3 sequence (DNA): TGCAGTGCACTAGACACTCTTGGGAACACTGAAGCTTTCTTT.